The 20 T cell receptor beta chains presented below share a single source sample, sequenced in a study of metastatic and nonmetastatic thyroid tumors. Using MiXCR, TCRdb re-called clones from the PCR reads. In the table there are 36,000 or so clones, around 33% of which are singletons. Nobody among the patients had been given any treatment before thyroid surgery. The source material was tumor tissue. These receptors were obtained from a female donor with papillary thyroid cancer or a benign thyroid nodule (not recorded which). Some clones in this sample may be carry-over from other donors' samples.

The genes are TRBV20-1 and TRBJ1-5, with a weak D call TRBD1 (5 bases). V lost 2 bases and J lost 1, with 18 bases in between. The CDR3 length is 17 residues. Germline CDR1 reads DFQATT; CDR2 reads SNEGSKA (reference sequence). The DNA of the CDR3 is TGCAGTGCTAGAAATATGCCAGGGACGGGAAGCAATCAGCCCCAGCATTTT. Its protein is CSARNMPGTGSNQPQHF.

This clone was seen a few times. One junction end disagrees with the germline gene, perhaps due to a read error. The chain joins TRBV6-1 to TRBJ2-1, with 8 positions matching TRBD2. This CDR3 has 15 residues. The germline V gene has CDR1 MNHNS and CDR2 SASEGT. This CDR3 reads CASSVESGSGDEQSF. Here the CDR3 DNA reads TGTGCCAGCAGTGTGGAGAGCGGGAGTGGGGATGAGCAGTCCTTC.

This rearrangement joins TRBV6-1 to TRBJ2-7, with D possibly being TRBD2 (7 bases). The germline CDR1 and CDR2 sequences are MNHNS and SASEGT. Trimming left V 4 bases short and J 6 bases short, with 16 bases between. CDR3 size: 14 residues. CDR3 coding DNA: TGTGCCAGCAGTGGGGGGGGGGGCGCGTCCGAGCAGTACTTC. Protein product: CASSGGGGASEQYF.

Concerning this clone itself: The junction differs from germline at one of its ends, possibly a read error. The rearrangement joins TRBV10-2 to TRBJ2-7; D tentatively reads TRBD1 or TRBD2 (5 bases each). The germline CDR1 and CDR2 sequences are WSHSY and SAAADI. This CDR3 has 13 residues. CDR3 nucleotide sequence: TGCGCCAGCAGTGAGTCGTTTTTAGCAGGGAGAAATTTC. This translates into CASSESFLAGRNF.

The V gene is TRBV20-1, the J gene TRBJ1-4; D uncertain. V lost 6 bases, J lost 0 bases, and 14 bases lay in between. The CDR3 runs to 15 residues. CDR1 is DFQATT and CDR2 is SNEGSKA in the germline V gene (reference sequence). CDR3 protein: CSARKTLATNEKLFF. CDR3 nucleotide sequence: TGCAGTGCCAGGAAGACACTGGCAACTAATGAAAAACTGTTTTTT.

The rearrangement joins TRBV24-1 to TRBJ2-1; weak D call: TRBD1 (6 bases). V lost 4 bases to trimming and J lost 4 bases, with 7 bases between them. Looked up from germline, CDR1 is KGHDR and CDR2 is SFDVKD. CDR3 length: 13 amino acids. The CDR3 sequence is CATSEDSYNEQFF. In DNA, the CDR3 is TGTGCCACCAGTGAGGACAGTTACAATGAGCAGTTCTTC.

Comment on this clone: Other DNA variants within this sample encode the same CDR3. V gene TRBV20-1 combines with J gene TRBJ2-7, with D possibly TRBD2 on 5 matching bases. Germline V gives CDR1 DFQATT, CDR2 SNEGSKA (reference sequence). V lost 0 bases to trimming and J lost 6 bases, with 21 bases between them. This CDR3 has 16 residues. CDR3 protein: CSARDRGSLVRVEQYF. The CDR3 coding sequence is TGCAGTGCTAGAGATCGTGGGAGTTTGGTTCGGGTCGAGCAGTACTTC.

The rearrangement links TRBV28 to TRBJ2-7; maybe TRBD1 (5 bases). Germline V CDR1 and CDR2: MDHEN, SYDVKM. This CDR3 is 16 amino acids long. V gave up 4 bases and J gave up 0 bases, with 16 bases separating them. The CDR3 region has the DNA TGTGCCAGCAGTTCCCATCTGGACATTCGCTCCTACGAGCAGTACTTC. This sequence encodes CASSSHLDIRSYEQYF.

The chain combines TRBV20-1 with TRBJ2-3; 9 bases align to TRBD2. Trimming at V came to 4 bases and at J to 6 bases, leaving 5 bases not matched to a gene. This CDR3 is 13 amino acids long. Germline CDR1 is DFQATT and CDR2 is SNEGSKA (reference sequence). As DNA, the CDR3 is TGCAGTGCTATAGCGGGGGAGGGGGATACGCAGTATTTT. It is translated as CSAIAGEGDTQYF.

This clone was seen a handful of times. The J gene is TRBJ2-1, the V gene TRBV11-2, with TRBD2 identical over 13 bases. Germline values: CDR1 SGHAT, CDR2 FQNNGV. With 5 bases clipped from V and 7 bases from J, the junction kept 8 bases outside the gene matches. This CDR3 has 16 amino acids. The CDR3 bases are TGTGCCAGCAGCCCATGGACTAGCGGGGGCGGGAATGAGCAGTTCTTC. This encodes CASSPWTSGGGNEQFF.

CDR3 sequence (DNA): TGTGCCAGTAGTATCGGTGCAGGCTCCGAAGCTTTCTTT. It is translated as CASSIGAGSEAFF. This sequence joins TRBV19 and TRBJ1-1; D remains unclear. Germline V CDR1 and CDR2: LNHDA, SQIVND (reference sequence). V was cut by 3 bases and J by 8 bases, with 13 bases left in between. The CDR3 sequence is 13 residues long.

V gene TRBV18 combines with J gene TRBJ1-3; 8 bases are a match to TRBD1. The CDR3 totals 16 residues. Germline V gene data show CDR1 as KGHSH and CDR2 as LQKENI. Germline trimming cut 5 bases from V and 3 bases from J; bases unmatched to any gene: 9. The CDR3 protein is CASSVSGQALGNTIYF. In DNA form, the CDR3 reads TGTGCCAGCTCAGTCTCGGGACAGGCCCTTGGAAACACCATATATTTT.

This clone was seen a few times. CDR3 DNA sequence: TGTGCCAGTAAGGCCATGGTAGCGGGATACGAGCAGTACTTC. Translation: CASKAMVAGYEQYF. V and J are TRBV19 and TRBJ2-7, with 8 bases lining up with TRBD2. The CDR3 is 14 residues long. The J segment lost 4 bases and the V segment lost 7 bases, leaving 9 bases of the junction unmatched. Germline CDR1 LNHDA, CDR2 SQIVND (reference sequence).

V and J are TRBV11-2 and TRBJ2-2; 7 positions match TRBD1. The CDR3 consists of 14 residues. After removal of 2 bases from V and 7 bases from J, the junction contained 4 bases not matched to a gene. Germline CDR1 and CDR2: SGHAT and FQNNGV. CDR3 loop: CASSLRGLGGELFF. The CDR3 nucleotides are TGTGCCAGCAGCTTAAGGGGGCTGGGCGGGGAGCTGTTTTTT.

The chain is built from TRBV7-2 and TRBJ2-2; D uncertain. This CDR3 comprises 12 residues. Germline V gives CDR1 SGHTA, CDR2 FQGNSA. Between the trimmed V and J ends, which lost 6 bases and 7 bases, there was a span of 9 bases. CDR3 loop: CASSPYHGELFF. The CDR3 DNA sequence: TGTGCCAGCAGTCCATATCACGGGGAGCTGTTTTTT.

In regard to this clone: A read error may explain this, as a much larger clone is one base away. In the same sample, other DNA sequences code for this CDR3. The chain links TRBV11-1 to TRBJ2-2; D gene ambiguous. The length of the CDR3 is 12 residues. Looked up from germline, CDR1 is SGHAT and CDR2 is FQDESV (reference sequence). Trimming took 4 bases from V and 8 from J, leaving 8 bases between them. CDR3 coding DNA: TGTGCCAGCAGCTCGGGTGGTGGGGAGCTGTTTTTT. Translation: CASSSGGGELFF.

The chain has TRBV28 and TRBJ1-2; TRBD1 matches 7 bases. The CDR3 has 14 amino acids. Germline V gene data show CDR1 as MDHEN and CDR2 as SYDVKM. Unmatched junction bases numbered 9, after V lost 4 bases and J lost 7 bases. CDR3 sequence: CASSSTGESPGYTF. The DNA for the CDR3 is TGTGCCAGCAGTTCAACAGGGGAGTCCCCTGGCTACACCTTC.

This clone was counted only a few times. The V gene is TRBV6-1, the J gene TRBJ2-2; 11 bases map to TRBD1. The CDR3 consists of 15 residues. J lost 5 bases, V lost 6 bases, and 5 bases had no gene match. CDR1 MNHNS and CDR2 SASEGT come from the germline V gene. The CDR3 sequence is CASRSGTGGTGELFF. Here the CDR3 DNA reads TGTGCCAGCAGGTCCGGGACAGGGGGAACCGGGGAGCTGTTTTTT.

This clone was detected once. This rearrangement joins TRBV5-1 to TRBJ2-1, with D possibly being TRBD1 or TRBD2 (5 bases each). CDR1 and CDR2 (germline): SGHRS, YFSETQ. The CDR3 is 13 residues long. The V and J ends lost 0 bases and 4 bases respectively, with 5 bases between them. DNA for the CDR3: TGCGCCAGCAGCTTGGGGGGGTACAATGAGCAGTTCTTC. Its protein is CASSLGGYNEQFF.

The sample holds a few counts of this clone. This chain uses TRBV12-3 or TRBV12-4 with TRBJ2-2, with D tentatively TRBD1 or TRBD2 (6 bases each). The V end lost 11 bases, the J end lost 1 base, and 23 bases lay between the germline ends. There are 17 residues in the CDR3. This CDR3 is CACWMVGGRENTGELFF. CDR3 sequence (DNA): TGTGCCTGTTGGATGGTGGGGGGCCGAGAGAACACCGGGGAGCTGTTTTTT.